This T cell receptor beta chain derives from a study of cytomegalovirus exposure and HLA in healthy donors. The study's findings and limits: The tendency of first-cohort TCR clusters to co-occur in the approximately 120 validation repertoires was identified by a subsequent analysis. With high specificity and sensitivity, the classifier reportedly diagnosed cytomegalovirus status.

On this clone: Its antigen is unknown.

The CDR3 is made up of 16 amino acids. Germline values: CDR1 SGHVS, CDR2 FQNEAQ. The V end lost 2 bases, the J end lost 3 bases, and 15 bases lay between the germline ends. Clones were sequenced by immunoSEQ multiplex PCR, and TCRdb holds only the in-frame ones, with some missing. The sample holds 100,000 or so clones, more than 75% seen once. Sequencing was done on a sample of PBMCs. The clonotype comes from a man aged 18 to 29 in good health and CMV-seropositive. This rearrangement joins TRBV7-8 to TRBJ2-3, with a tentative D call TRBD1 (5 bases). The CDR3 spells CASSLNGAVLTDTQYF. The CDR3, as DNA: TGTGCCAGCAGCTTAAATGGGGCCGTACTAACAGATACGCAGTATTTT.